The rows below give T cell receptor beta chains drawn from one sample of a study of shared clonotypes between healthy human individuals. Profiling relied on immunoSEQ multiplex PCR, and the TCRdb table lists in-frame clones only, not all of them. The sample carries 800,000 to 1,200,000 clones, about 84% recorded once. Material for sequencing was memory CD4+ T cells from PBMCs. These receptors all come from a man in his late teens or twenties in good health. Some clones in this sample may be carry-over from other donors' samples. Both conserved end residues are part of each CDR3. Each record gives: V gene, J gene, clone size, D gene, CDR3 DNA, CDR3 protein. D genes are given only for firm matches. Size is stated for part of the rows, as once, few or many counts, or as a class when the clone is expanded.

>TRBV11-3|TRBJ2-3|.|.
TGTGCCAGCAGCTTTAGCGGCACAGATACGCAGTATTTT
CASSFSGTDTQYF
>TRBV5-4|TRBJ2-3|.|.
TGTGCCAGCAGCTTTAAGGGTACAGATACGCAGTATTTT
CASSFKGTDTQYF
>TRBV6-5|TRBJ2-7|once|.
TGTGCCAGCAGTTACGGGGTCGGTTCCTACGAGCAGTACTTC
CASSYGVGSYEQYF
>TRBV6-5|TRBJ1-1|once|.
TGTGCCAGCAGTTACTCGACCGTCAGGGCGAACACTGAAGCTTTCTTT
CASSYSTVRANTEAFF
>TRBV18|TRBJ2-1|.|.
TGTGCCAGCTCACCTCTAGGGACACCCTCCTACAATGAGCAGTTCTTC
CASSPLGTPSYNEQFF
>TRBV7-2|TRBJ1-3|few|.
TGTGCCAGCAGTCAAGCTGGAAACACCATATATTTT
CASSQAGNTIYF
>TRBV30|TRBJ2-5|.|.
TGTGCCTGGAGTGCGGGGATCCAAGAGACCCAGTACTTC
CAWSAGIQETQYF
>TRBV15|TRBJ1-1|once|.
TGTGCCACCAGAGCTGTCGGGGACACTGAAGCTTTCTTT
CATRAVGDTEAFF
>TRBV7-2|TRBJ2-1|.|TRBD2
TGTGCCAGCAGTTCCCAACCTCTCGGGGGGGGCGCCATTAATGAGCAGTTCTTC
CASSSQPLGGGAINEQFF
>TRBV5-1|TRBJ2-7|.|TRBD2
TGCGCCAGCAGCTTTGGTAGCGGGAACTACTACGAGCAGTACTTC
CASSFGSGNYYEQYF
>TRBV5-1|TRBJ1-1|.|.
TGCGCCAGCAGCTTGGGTACAGAAAACACTGAAGCTTTCTTT
CASSLGTENTEAFF
>TRBV13|TRBJ2-1|.|.
TGTGCCAGCAGCCGAGACTATACCCCCTACAATGAGCAGTTCTTC
CASSRDYTPYNEQFF
>TRBV7-9|TRBJ2-5|.|.
TGTGCCAGCAGCTTGGAGACCCAGTACTTC
CASSLETQYF
>TRBV5-1|TRBJ2-1|.|TRBD1
TGCGCCAGCAGCCCGGACGGGACAGCATACAATGAGCAGTTCTTC
CASSPDGTAYNEQFF
>TRBV2|TRBJ2-7|once|TRBD1
TGTGCCAGTCAGAGGACAGGAGACTACGAGCAGTACTTC
CASQRTGDYEQYF
>TRBV27|TRBJ1-5|.|TRBD1
TGTGCCAGCAGTTCCCTTTCGGGACAGAGACAGCCCCAGCATTTT
CASSSLSGQRQPQHF
>TRBV4-2|TRBJ2-5|.|.
TGTGCCAGCAGCCCTTCTGGGGGGAAAGAGACCCAGTACTTC
CASSPSGGKETQYF
>TRBV5-1|TRBJ2-5|.|.
TGCGCCAGCAGCTTGGAGGAGGAAGAGACCCAGTACTTC
CASSLEEEETQYF
>TRBV4-2|TRBJ1-2|.|.
TGTGCCAGCAGCCAAGATCCAAGGAGGACCTCATGGGACTATGGCTACACCTTC
CASSQDPRRTSWDYGYTF
>TRBV2|TRBJ2-3|.|.
TGTGCCAGCAGTATAACCACGAGGTGGGATACGCAGTATTTT
CASSITTRWDTQYF
>TRBV27|TRBJ2-7|.|TRBD1
TGTGCCAGCAGTTTAATTCAGTCAGGGGGCTGGTTGTACTTC
CASSLIQSGGWLYF
>TRBV27|TRBJ2-5|once|TRBD1
TGTGCCAGCAGTTCATTGACAGGGCCCCAAGAGACCCAGTACTTC
CASSSLTGPQETQYF
>TRBV9|TRBJ2-1|few|TRBD2
TGTGCCAGCAGCGATAGCGGGAGACCCTACAATGAGCAGTTCTTC
CASSDSGRPYNEQFF
>TRBV30|TRBJ2-2|few|TRBD2
TGTGCCTGGACCCTAGGGCTAGCGGGAGTGGCCGGGGAGCTGTTTTTT
CAWTLGLAGVAGELFF
>TRBV9|TRBJ2-3|few|TRBD2
TGTGCCAGCAGCGTATGGGAGCGGGAGTCAGATACGCAGTATTTT
CASSVWERESDTQYF
>TRBV18|TRBJ2-7|.|.
TGTGCCAGCTCACCACCAGGGAGAGTTAACGAGCAGTACTTC
CASSPPGRVNEQYF
>TRBV5-6|TRBJ1-4|.|.
TGTGCCAGCAGCTTGGTCGGGGGCGGTAATGAAAAACTGTTTTTT
CASSLVGGGNEKLFF
>TRBV7-9|TRBJ2-1|.|TRBD1
TGTGCCAGCAGCTTATTAGGGCAGGGGGACTTCTTC
CASSLLGQGDFF
>TRBV28|TRBJ1-3|.|.
TGTGCCAGCAGTTTCGGGGGAAGCTCTGGAAACACCATATATTTT
CASSFGGSSGNTIYF
>TRBV6-6|TRBJ2-2|.|.
TGTGCCAGCAGTTCCCGTGGGGGTGGCACCGGGGAGCTGTTTTTT
CASSSRGGGTGELFF
>TRBV13|TRBJ2-1|.|.
TGTGCCAGCAGCTCACACAACTACAATGAGCAGTTCTTC
CASSSHNYNEQFF
>TRBV4-3|TRBJ1-2|.|.
TGCGCCAGCAGCCAAGACGAAGGGGGTGGGCTTCTCTATGGCTACACCTTC
CASSQDEGGGLLYGYTF
>TRBV11-2|TRBJ1-4|.|TRBD1
TGTGCCAGCAGCCCCACCACCCGGGACAGAGTGCTGTTTTTT
CASSPTTRDRVLFF
>TRBV7-6|TRBJ2-3|.|TRBD2
TGTGCCAGCAGCTCCGGGACTAGCGGCATAGATACGCAGTATTTT
CASSSGTSGIDTQYF
>TRBV5-1|TRBJ2-5|.|TRBD1
TGCGCCAGCAGCCCGGGACAGGGGATTGGGGAGACCCAGTACTTC
CASSPGQGIGETQYF
>TRBV7-3|TRBJ1-1|.|.
TGTGCCAGCAGCTTAATGGGGTCCAGCAGCGAAGCTTTCTTT
CASSLMGSSSEAFF
>TRBV11-2|TRBJ2-7|.|.
TGTGCCAGCAGCTCTCCCCGCAGTACCCCCTACGAGCAGTACTTC
CASSSPRSTPYEQYF
>TRBV28|TRBJ1-5|.|.
TGTGCCAGCAAACTTGGGGGTTCCGCAGGGGAGAATCAGCCCCAGCATTTT
CASKLGGSAGENQPQHF
>TRBV10-2|TRBJ2-7|.|TRBD1
TGCGCCAGTGCGACAGGGAGCTACGAGCAGTACTTC
CASATGSYEQYF
>TRBV28|TRBJ1-4|.|TRBD1
TGTGCCAGCACTTCGCCGGGGACAGGGCACGAAAAACTGTTTTTT
CASTSPGTGHEKLFF
>TRBV4-2|TRBJ1-1|.|TRBD1
TGTGCCAGCAGCCAACTGTTTCCCCAGGGGGCGAACACTGAAGCTTTCTTT
CASSQLFPQGANTEAFF
>TRBV7-9|TRBJ2-1|.|TRBD2
TGTGCCAGCAGAGCTAGCGGGATGGTCGGTGAGCAGTTCTTC
CASRASGMVGEQFF
>TRBV23-1|TRBJ2-2|few|.
TGCGCCAGCAGTCGAAGGGAGCTGTTTTTT
CASSRRELFF